The 13 T cell receptor beta chains in this list originate from one sample, sequenced in a study of blood T cell repertoires in COVID-19. Libraries were prepared by immunoSEQ multiplex PCR; TCRdb keeps only in-frame clonotypes and omits some of them. This sample yields a few hundred thousand clones, of which approximately 81% are seen a single time; 3.6% belongs to the top ten. Sequencing was done on a sample of peripheral blood. Every receptor here comes from a woman at least 80 years old with acute or convalescent COVID-19.

This clone was seen a single time. This chain uses TRBV19 with TRBJ1-1; 11 bases line up with TRBD1. The CDR3 loop spans 15 amino acids. V shed 8 bases and J 2 bases; nucleotides not matched to a gene: 7. CDR1 and CDR2 from the germline V gene are LNHDA and SQIVND (reference sequence). CDR3 DNA sequence: TGTGCCAGTTCTTCGGACAGGGGGCTAAACACTGAAGCTTTCTTT. Translating it yields CASSSDRGLNTEAFF.

V is TRBV6-1 and J is TRBJ1-1; D possibly corresponds to TRBD1 (5 bases). CDR1 and CDR2 (germline): MNHNS, SASEGT. The ends were cut back, 6 bases at V and 7 bases at J, with 24 bases in the middle. This CDR3 is built from 16 residues. The CDR3 loop reads CASREIMAGIRSEAFF. Here the CDR3 DNA reads TGTGCCAGCAGAGAAATCATGGCAGGGATACGTAGTGAAGCTTTCTTT.

V is TRBV28 and J is TRBJ1-1, with TRBD1 as a possible D gene (5 bases). The CDR3 spans 12 residues. Trimming took off 0 bases at V and 7 bases at J, with 6 bases between the two ends. The V gene's germline CDR1 is MDHEN and CDR2 SYDVKM. Here the CDR3 reads CASSLWGGEAFF. In DNA form, the CDR3 reads TGTGCCAGCAGTTTATGGGGGGGTGAAGCTTTCTTT.

The CDR3 DNA is TGTGCCAGCAGTGAATCTAAGGGGGATTACTATGGCTACACCTTC. It is translated as CASSESKGDYYGYTF. The rearrangement links TRBV25-1 to TRBJ1-2, with a possible D match to TRBD1 (6 bases). This CDR3 region has 15 residues. Trimming removed 1 base at V and 3 bases at J, with 12 bases between. Germline CDR1 is MGHDK and CDR2 is SYGVNS.

Notes on this clone: In the same sample, other DNA sequences code for this CDR3. This sequence joins TRBV5-4 and TRBJ1-1; 7 bases are shared with TRBD1. V gave up 5 bases and J gave up 2 bases; unmatched junction bases: 3. The CDR3 spans 13 residues. The V gene's germline CDR1 is SGHNT and CDR2 YYREEE (reference sequence). DNA for the CDR3: TGTGCCAGCAGTAGACAGGGTAACACTGAAGCTTTCTTT. Residues: CASSRQGNTEAFF.

The J gene is TRBJ2-7, the V gene TRBV6-5, with 9 bases fitting TRBD1. CDR3 length equals 15 residues. Germline V gene lookup returns CDR1 MNHEY and CDR2 SVGAGI. The J segment lost 5 bases and the V segment lost 6 bases, leaving 11 bases of the junction unmatched. CDR3 sequence: CASRAGRTGDHEQYF. CDR3 DNA sequence: TGTGCCAGCAGGGCCGGGAGGACAGGGGATCACGAGCAGTACTTC.

The rearrangement uses TRBV4-2 and TRBJ1-2, with TRBD1 matching over 7 bases. The germline CDR1 and CDR2 sequences are LGHNA and YNFKEQ. The CDR3 is 15 amino acids. V was pared by 0 bases and J by 2 bases, with 3 bases of the junction left unmatched. In DNA, the CDR3 is TGTGCCAGCAGCCAAGAGGGACAGACAAACTATGGCTACACCTTC. Translating it yields CASSQEGQTNYGYTF.

This rearrangement joins TRBV6-5 to TRBJ1-5; 8 bases line up with TRBD1. CDR3 size: 15 residues. Trimming removed 5 bases from V and 6 bases from J; junction bases left unmatched: 9. Germline V gene data show CDR1 as MNHEY and CDR2 as SVGAGI. CDR3 region: CASSTRTGSGQPQHF. The DNA for the CDR3 is TGTGCCAGCAGTACTAGGACAGGGTCAGGTCAGCCCCAGCATTTT.

The chain combines TRBV3-1 (or the pseudogene TRBV3-2) with TRBJ1-2, with 7 bases matching TRBD1. V was clipped by 5 bases and J by 3 bases; unmatched bases: 3. In germline, CDR1 is LGHDT, CDR2 YNNKEL (reference sequence). The CDR3 contains 13 residues. The CDR3 bases are TGTGCCAGCAGCTACGGACAGGACTATGGCTACACCTTC. It yields the protein CASSYGQDYGYTF.

The V call is TRBV7-2, the J call TRBJ1-1, with a possible D match to TRBD1 (5 bases). The germline gives CDR1 SGHTA, CDR2 FQGNSA. The CDR3 loop spans 14 amino acids. V lost 4 bases and J lost 1, with 10 bases in between. The CDR3 coding sequence is TGTGCCAGCAGCTCGCAGGGAGGGAACACTGAAGCTTTCTTT. This sequence encodes CASSSQGGNTEAFF.

Concerning this clone itself: This same CDR3 is encoded by further DNA sequences in the sample. The chain uses TRBV27 and TRBJ2-1; tentative D call: TRBD2 (5 bases). CDR3 length: 12 amino acids. Trimming removed 2 bases at V and 6 bases at J, with 5 bases between. Germline V gene data show CDR1 as MNHEY and CDR2 as SMNVEV (reference sequence). CDR3 nucleotide sequence: TGTGCCAGCAGTTTACGGGGCAATGAGCAGTTCTTC. Translation gives CASSLRGNEQFF.

V is TRBV19 and J is TRBJ1-5, with TRBD1 identical over 7 bases. The germline V gene has CDR1 LNHDA and CDR2 SQIVND (reference sequence). This CDR3 is 13 amino acids long. The J segment lost 11 bases and the V segment lost 8 bases, leaving 12 bases of the junction unmatched. The CDR3 here is CASRVGGGEAQHF. CDR3 sequence (DNA): TGTGCCAGTCGGGTTGGAGGGGGCGAAGCCCAGCATTTT.

The rearrangement links TRBV10-3 to TRBJ2-3; 7 positions agree with TRBD1. Germline V gene lookup returns CDR1 ENHRY and CDR2 SYGVKD. This CDR3 comprises 14 residues. J was trimmed by 2 bases and V by 7 bases; bases with no gene match: 6. CDR3 region: CAIKGTASTDTQYF. The CDR3 DNA is TGTGCCATCAAGGGGACAGCTTCCACAGATACGCAGTATTTT.